One T cell receptor beta chain is described in this entry. Some clones are missing from TCRdb's copy, which holds only in-frame ones; the method was immunoSEQ multiplex PCR. The data contain roughly 70,000 clones, approximately 83% of them seen just once; the ten biggest clones take up 0.53%. The CDR3 runs 14 residues. V dropped 0 bases and J dropped 10 bases, with 17 bases sitting between them. Per germline, CDR1 SGHKS and CDR2 YYEKEE (reference sequence). The source of the sample is a study of OX40 agonist ivuxolimab in advanced cancers. The chain couples TRBV5-5 to TRBJ2-7, with D unclear. The sequencing used CD4+ or CD8+ T cells sorted from blood, collected in a trial of the OX40 agonist ivuxolimab. The sequence was obtained from an adult with an advanced solid tumor such as melanoma, head and neck, liver or kidney cancer. Here the CDR3 DNA reads TGTGCCAGCAGCTTGGCTCTAGGGTTATTCGAACAGTACTTC. It codes for CASSLALGLFEQYF.